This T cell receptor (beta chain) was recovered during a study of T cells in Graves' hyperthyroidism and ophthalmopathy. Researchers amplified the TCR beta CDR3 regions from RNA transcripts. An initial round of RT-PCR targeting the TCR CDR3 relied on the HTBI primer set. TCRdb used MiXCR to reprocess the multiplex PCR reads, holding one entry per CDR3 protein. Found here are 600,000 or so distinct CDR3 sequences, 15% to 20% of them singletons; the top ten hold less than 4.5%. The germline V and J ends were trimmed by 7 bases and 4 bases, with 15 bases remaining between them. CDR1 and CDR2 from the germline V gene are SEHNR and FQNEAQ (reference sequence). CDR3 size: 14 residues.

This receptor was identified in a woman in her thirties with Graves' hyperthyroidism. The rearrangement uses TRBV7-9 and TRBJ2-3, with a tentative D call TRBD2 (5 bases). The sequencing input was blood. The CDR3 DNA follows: TGTGCCAGCAACCCGGGCGGTAGCGCAGATACGCAGTATTTT. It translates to CASNPGGSADTQYF.